This T cell receptor (beta chain) was sequenced in a study of blood T cell repertoires in COVID-19. Data came from immunoSEQ multiplex PCR; TCRdb stores just in-frame clones and leaves some out. The sample yields over 300,000 clones, around 83% seen once. Sequencing was carried out using peripheral blood. The TCR comes from a woman aged 45-59 years with acute or convalescent COVID-19.

This CDR3 is CASRMTGKSGYTF. The CDR3 DNA sequence: TGTGCCAGTAGAATGACAGGGAAGAGTGGCTACACCTTC. This rearrangement joins TRBV19 to TRBJ1-2, with 7 bases lining up with TRBD1. The J segment lost 7 bases and the V segment lost 6 bases, leaving 8 bases of the junction unmatched. From germline, CDR1 is LNHDA and CDR2 SQIVND (reference sequence). CDR3 length equals 13 residues.